The rows below give T cell receptor beta chains drawn from one sample of a study of T cells after yellow fever vaccination. TCRdb fed the 5' RACE reads into MiXCR, producing one record per CDR3 protein. The data contain hundreds of thousands of distinct CDR3 sequences, approximately 13% of them singletons. Sequenced here: PBMCs, sampled on the day of the yellow fever booster vaccination. Receptor source: a man aged 30 to 39 who received the YFV17D yellow fever vaccine. CDR3s include the opening cysteine and the closing phenylalanine or tryptophan. Fields, in order: CDR3 length, clone size, V gene, D gene, J gene, CDR3 DNA, CDR3 protein. D genes are given only for firm matches. Only part of the rows carry a size: once, few, many, or a class if the clone is expanded.

12,NA,TRBV7-2,NA,TRBJ1-2,TGTGCCAGCAGCTTAGAAAGGTCCGGCTACACCTTC,CASSLERSGYTF
13,many,TRBV20-1,NA,TRBJ2-7,TGCAGTGCTAAGCCGGCCCCATCCTACGAGCAGTACTTC,CSAKPAPSYEQYF
12,NA,TRBV7-7,NA,TRBJ2-7,TGTGCTAGCAGTGTTGACGGGGTCGAGCAGTACTTC,CASSVDGVEQYF
13,NA,TRBV15,NA,TRBJ2-7,TGTGCCACCAGCAGTGGGGTAACTCGGGAGCAGTACTTC,CATSSGVTREQYF
14,few,TRBV28,NA,TRBJ2-1,TGTGCCAGCAGGCCTCCCGGGGGTGCCAATGAGCAGTTCTTC,CASRPPGGANEQFF
16,NA,TRBV19,TRBD2,TRBJ2-5,TGTGCCAGTAGCTCCACTAGCGGGAGTTATCGAGAGACCCAGTACTTC,CASSSTSGSYRETQYF
9,many,TRBV9,NA,TRBJ2-5,TGTGCCAGCGGGGAGACCCAGTACTTC,CASGETQYF
12,few,TRBV15,NA,TRBJ1-5,TGTGCCACCACCCCTGAGGATCAGCCCCAGCATTTT,CATTPEDQPQHF
15,NA,TRBV7-8,TRBD2,TRBJ2-3,TGTGCCAGCAAAAGATGGACTAGCCCTCGGGATACGCAGTATTTT,CASKRWTSPRDTQYF
14,few,TRBV5-8,NA,TRBJ2-5,TGTGCCAGCAGCTTGGAGGCAGTCCAAGAGACCCAGTACTTC,CASSLEAVQETQYF
17,NA,TRBV7-8,TRBD2,TRBJ2-1,TGTGCCAGCAGCTTACTAGCGGGAGGGCAGGGGCTCAATGAGCAGTTCTTC,CASSLLAGGQGLNEQFF
13,NA,TRBV20-1,NA,TRBJ2-2,TGCAGTGTAGCCCGACAACATTCCGGGGAGCTGTTTTTT,CSVARQHSGELFF
13,few,TRBV7-2,NA,TRBJ2-7,TGTGCCAGCAGCTCCCAGTTCGGCTACGAGCAGTACTTC,CASSSQFGYEQYF
18,NA,TRBV11-2,TRBD2,TRBJ2-3,TGTGCCAGCAGCTTATTGGCCGGACTAGCGGATTTCACAGATACGCAGTATTTT,CASSLLAGLADFTDTQYF
15,few,TRBV5-8,NA,TRBJ2-3,TGTGCCAGCAGCGAAATCCGGGCCCTCCGGGATACGCAGTATTTT,CASSEIRALRDTQYF
19,many,TRBV27,TRBD2,TRBJ2-2,TGTGCCAGCAGTCCATTACTAGGACTAGCGGGTTCGAACACCGGGGAGCTGTTTTTT,CASSPLLGLAGSNTGELFF
15,NA,TRBV6-5,TRBD2,TRBJ2-7,TGTGCCAGCAGTTATGAGACTAGCGGGACCCTGGAGCAGTACTTC,CASSYETSGTLEQYF
15,NA,TRBV19,NA,TRBJ1-1,TGTGCCAGTTGTGTGACAGATCTCATGAACACTGAAGCTTTCTTT,CASCVTDLMNTEAFF
14,NA,TRBV20-1,NA,TRBJ2-3,TGCAGTGCCCCGGGGCGGGCCCCGATAGATACGCAGTATTTT,CSAPGRAPIDTQYF
14,NA,TRBV6-1,NA,TRBJ1-1,TGTGCCAGCACCCCGTTACAGGGAGGGACTGAAGCTTTCTTT,CASTPLQGGTEAFF
17,few,TRBV6-5,NA,TRBJ2-5,TGTGCCAGCAGTTACTCAGGAGCGTCCTTGGGCCAAGAGACCCAGTACTTC,CASSYSGASLGQETQYF
16,many,TRBV7-2,NA,TRBJ2-3,TGTGCCAGCAGCTGGAAAGTTGGCCGGACCACAGATACGCAGTATTTT,CASSWKVGRTTDTQYF
18,NA,TRBV4-3,NA,TRBJ2-4,TGCGCCAGCAGCCAAGAATTCGGACGCAGCCTAGCCAAAAACATTCAGTACTTC,CASSQEFGRSLAKNIQYF
16,NA,TRBV11-2,TRBD2,TRBJ2-7,TGTGCCAGCAGCTTAAGGGAGACTAGCAGCTCCTACGAGCAGTACTTC,CASSLRETSSSYEQYF
13,NA,TRBV7-3,NA,TRBJ2-7,TGTGCCAGCAGCTTCCGGGAGAAGGGCGAGCAGTACTTC,CASSFREKGEQYF
13,many,TRBV29-1,NA,TRBJ2-5,TGCAGCGTTGATCCTGGATCATCAGAGACCCAGTACTTC,CSVDPGSSETQYF
16,few,TRBV3-1,TRBD1,TRBJ2-2,TGTGCCAGCAGCCAAGGGGGGACAGTACTCACCGGGGAGCTGTTTTTT,CASSQGGTVLTGELFF
11,few,TRBV7-2,NA,TRBJ2-7,TGTGCCAGCAGCCCCCTGAGGGAGCAGTACTTC,CASSPLREQYF
15,many,TRBV12-3/TRBV12-4,NA,TRBJ2-7,TGTGCCAGCAGTCAACCGGGACAAGGGATTTACGAGCAGTACTTC,CASSQPGQGIYEQYF
13,many,TRBV10-3,NA,TRBJ2-7,TGTGCCATCAGTGAGTCGAGGCTATACGAGCAGTACTTC,CAISESRLYEQYF
15,NA,TRBV19,NA,TRBJ2-1,TGTGCCAGTAGTATTCCTACCCAGGCCTACAATGAGCAGTTCTTC,CASSIPTQAYNEQFF
16,many,TRBV12-3/TRBV12-4,TRBD2,TRBJ2-7,TGTGCCAGCAGTTTGGGACTAGCGGGAGTATCCTACGAGCAGTACTTC,CASSLGLAGVSYEQYF
15,NA,TRBV19,NA,TRBJ2-4,TGTGCCAGTGGGCAGTGGGAAATGGCCAAAAACATTCAGTACTTC,CASGQWEMAKNIQYF
18,NA,TRBV12-3/TRBV12-4,TRBD2,TRBJ2-1,TGTGCCAGCAGTTTGGGGCTAGCGGGAGAAGGACCCTACAATGAGCAGTTCTTC,CASSLGLAGEGPYNEQFF
16,NA,TRBV28,TRBD2,TRBJ2-3,TGTGCCAGCAGTTTAGGACTAGCCCGAGAAAGGGCTACGCAGTATTTT,CASSLGLARERATQYF
16,NA,TRBV5-1,TRBD1,TRBJ2-2,TGCGCCAGCAGCCCACCGGGACAGAGAAACACCGGGGAGCTGTTTTTT,CASSPPGQRNTGELFF